The 26 T cell receptor beta chains given below trace back to one sample, sequenced in a study of T cell changes during pregnancy in multiple sclerosis. Sequencing used immunoSEQ multiplex PCR; TCRdb keeps in-frame clones, though not all of them. This sample has 60,000 to 70,000 clones, with roughly 91% found just once. Sample: peripheral blood, taken after pregnancy. All receptors derive from a female donor in good health, enrolled as a control in a pregnancy study.

This clone was recorded a few times. The chain couples TRBV7-9 to TRBJ1-3; D is undetermined. Germline V gene lookup returns CDR1 SEHNR and CDR2 FQNEAQ (reference sequence). The CDR3 has 15 amino acids. V gave up 2 bases and J gave up 4 bases, with 12 bases separating them. Here the CDR3 reads CASSLLRSLGNTIYF. The CDR3 bases are TGTGCCAGCAGCTTACTGAGGTCCTTAGGAAACACCATATATTTT.

The genes are TRBV30 and TRBJ1-1, with TRBD1 identical over 7 bases. The length of the CDR3 is 12 residues. V dropped 0 bases and J dropped 8; count of bases not matched to a gene: 3. Germline V gene lookup returns CDR1 GTSNPN and CDR2 SVGIG (reference sequence). The CDR3, as DNA: TGTGCCTGGAGTGTACAGGGGAGGGAAGCTTTCTTT. Its translation is CAWSVQGREAFF. The variable domain in full, completed from reference TRBV30 and TRBJ1-1, reads SQTIHQWPATLVQPVGSPLSLECTVEGTSNPNLYWYRQAAGRGLQLLFYSVGIGQISSEVPQNLSASRPQDRQFILSSKKLLLSDSGFYLCAWSVQGREAFFGQGTRLTVV.

The chain links TRBV10-3 to TRBJ1-3; possibly TRBD1 for D (5 bases). V lost 6 bases and J lost 3, with 18 bases in between. This CDR3 region has 16 residues. Germline V gene lookup returns CDR1 ENHRY and CDR2 SYGVKD. In nucleotides, the CDR3 is TGTGCCATCAGAGCCGGCCAGGGTATCAGTGGAAACACCATATATTTT. This codes for CAIRAGQGISGNTIYF.

The V call is TRBV7-3, the J call TRBJ1-1, with D uncertain. CDR1 is SGHTA and CDR2 is FQGTGA in the germline V gene. The CDR3 totals 15 residues. The V gene lost 4 bases and the J gene lost 1 base, with 13 bases spanning the gap. This CDR3 is CASSSGPVPNTEAFF. The CDR3 region has the DNA TGTGCCAGCAGCTCAGGCCCGGTTCCGAACACTGAAGCTTTCTTT.

This clone came up once. This chain joins TRBV19 and TRBJ2-7, with D uncertain. The CDR3 extends over 14 amino acids. Trimming pared 10 bases from V and 1 base from J, leaving 17 bases between. Germline V lookup: CDR1 LNHDA, CDR2 SQIVND (reference sequence). The chain's CDR3 is CATSGLGLSYEQYF. The CDR3 DNA is TGTGCCACCTCAGGATTAGGCTTATCCTACGAGCAGTACTTC.

The gene calls are TRBV4-2 and TRBJ1-1; maybe TRBD1 (5 bases). Germline V gene data show CDR1 as LGHNA and CDR2 as YNFKEQ. This CDR3 has 14 amino acids. Trimming removed 3 bases at V and 3 bases at J, with 11 bases between. CDR3 residues: CASSHGGRDTEAFF. The CDR3, as DNA: TGTGCCAGCAGCCACGGGGGGAGAGACACTGAAGCTTTCTTT.

The chain joins TRBV5-6 to TRBJ1-1, with D possibly matching TRBD1 (5 bases). With 4 bases removed from V and 1 base from J, the gap between germline ends came to 11 bases. Germline V gene sequence: CDR1 SGHDT, CDR2 YYEEEE. The CDR3 length is 14 residues. The CDR3 DNA sequence: TGTGCCAGCAGCGGGGGGACTTGGAACACTGAAGCTTTCTTT. Amino acid sequence: CASSGGTWNTEAFF. Complete variable domain (other parts from reference TRBV5-6 and TRBJ1-1): DAGVTQSPTHLIKTRGQQVTLRCSPKSGHDTVSWYQQALGQGPQFIFQYYEEEERQRGNFPDRFSGHQFPNYSSELNVNALLLGDSALYLCASSGGTWNTEAFFGQGTRLTVV.

The chain joins TRBV19 to TRBJ1-1; perhaps TRBD1 as D (6 bases). The CDR3 consists of 15 residues. Germline-derived CDR1 and CDR2 are LNHDA and SQIVND (reference sequence). Trimming removed 3 bases at V and 3 bases at J, with 14 bases between. This CDR3 is CASSIRGGEDTEAFF. In DNA form, the CDR3 reads TGTGCCAGTAGTATTCGAGGGGGGGAGGACACTGAAGCTTTCTTT.

This sequence joins TRBV6-5 and TRBJ2-7; 9 positions agree with TRBD1. This CDR3 is built from 15 residues. Trimming removed 5 bases from V and 7 bases from J; junction bases left unmatched: 12. Germline CDR1 MNHEY, CDR2 SVGAGI. The CDR3 nucleotides are TGTGCCAGCAGTCCTCGGGACAGGGCCTCTGGGGAGCAGTACTTC. Its protein is CASSPRDRASGEQYF.

V and J are TRBV6-5 and TRBJ2-7, with D perhaps TRBD1 (6 bases). The ends were cut back, 0 bases at V and 3 bases at J, with 15 bases in the middle. CDR3 length: 16 residues. Germline values: CDR1 MNHEY, CDR2 SVGAGI. CDR3 nucleotides: TGTGCCAGCAGTTACTCGGCCCTCGGACAGTTCTACGAGCAGTACTTC. Amino acids: CASSYSALGQFYEQYF.

The CDR3 DNA follows: TGTGCCTGGAGTGGCCTGGGACAGGGCCGCGAGCAGTACTTC. It specifies CAWSGLGQGREQYF. The rearrangement joins TRBV30 to TRBJ2-7; 9 nucleotides match TRBD1. Germline CDR1 is GTSNPN and CDR2 is SVGIG (reference sequence). This CDR3 comprises 14 residues. J was trimmed by 6 bases and V by 1 base; bases with no gene match: 7.

In nucleotides, the CDR3 is TGCGCCAGCAGCTTGACTAGCGGGTTCCCCGGGGAGCTGTTTTTT. Translated, it gives CASSLTSGFPGELFF. V usage is TRBV5-1 and J usage is TRBJ2-2; 9 positions agree with TRBD2. This CDR3 has 15 residues. CDR1 is SGHRS, CDR2 YFSETQ, per germline. With 1 base clipped from V and 6 bases from J, the junction kept 4 bases outside the gene matches.

The gene calls are TRBV5-6 and TRBJ1-1; D ambiguous. Germline values: CDR1 SGHDT, CDR2 YYEEEE. This CDR3 is 13 amino acids long. The germline V and J ends were trimmed by 3 bases and 4 bases, with 10 bases remaining between them. CDR3 sequence reads: CASSSSVSTEAFF. The CDR3 DNA reads TGTGCCAGCAGCTCTTCGGTAAGCACTGAAGCTTTCTTT.

This clone was picked up one time. The rearrangement links TRBV6-4 to TRBJ2-3; 7 bases match TRBD2. Unmatched junction bases numbered 10, after V lost 6 bases and J lost 4 bases. This CDR3 is built from 15 residues. Germline V CDR1 and CDR2: MRHNA, SNTAGT. CDR3 in DNA: TGTGCCAGCAGCGAACGGGCTAGCGGTGCAGATACGCAGTATTTT. Translated: CASSERASGADTQYF.

This chain connects TRBV10-3 to TRBJ2-3; 10 bases match TRBD1. The CDR3 extends over 15 amino acids. Germline V CDR1 and CDR2: ENHRY, SYGVKD. After removal of 6 bases from V and 3 bases from J, the junction contained 6 bases not matched to a gene. The CDR3 DNA is TGTGCCATCAGCGACGACAGGGGGCCTACAGATACGCAGTATTTT. It translates to CAISDDRGPTDTQYF.

The chain recombines TRBV27 with TRBJ2-3; D perhaps matches TRBD1 (6 bases). CDR3 length: 14 amino acids. CDR1 is MNHEY, CDR2 SMNVEV, per germline (reference sequence). Trimming took 4 bases from V and 4 from J, leaving 12 bases between them. This CDR3 reads CASSYRVGPDTQYF. The CDR3 region has the DNA TGTGCCAGCAGTTACAGGGTGGGCCCAGATACGCAGTATTTT.

This rearrangement joins TRBV9 to TRBJ2-3, with 9 bases identical to TRBD2. The J segment lost 0 bases and the V segment lost 7 bases, leaving 9 bases of the junction unmatched. Germline CDR1 is SGDLS and CDR2 is YYNGEE. The CDR3 has 16 residues. CDR3 amino acids: CASEAGGSTSTDTQYF. CDR3 bases: TGTGCCAGCGAGGCGGGAGGGAGTACTAGCACAGATACGCAGTATTTT. The complete variable domain, with remaining parts taken from reference TRBV9 and TRBJ2-3, reads DSGVTQTPKHLITATGQRVTLRCSPRSGDLSVYWYQQSLDQGLQFLIQYYNGEERAKGNILERFSAQQFPDLHSELNLSSLELGDSALYFCASEAGGSTSTDTQYFGPGTRLTVL.

V and J are TRBV12-5 and TRBJ2-7; D remains ambiguous. Germline lookup yields CDR1 LGHNT and CDR2 FRNRAP. V lost 1 base and J lost 3, with 7 bases in between. This CDR3 spans 13 amino acids. The CDR3 region has the DNA TGTGCTAGTGGTTTGGGGTCCTACTACGAGCAGTACTTC. Amino acids: CASGLGSYYEQYF.

This clone was detected a few times. V gene TRBV2 combines with J gene TRBJ1-2; D not certain. Germline V lookup: CDR1 SNHLY, CDR2 FYNNEI. This CDR3 has 13 amino acids. Trimming shortened V by 7 bases and J by 2 bases, and 11 bases separated the two germline ends. CDR3 bases: TGTGCCAGCATTCTCGAGCGGAACTATGGCTACACCTTC. Its protein is CASILERNYGYTF. Based on the CDR3 plus reference TRBV2 and TRBJ1-2, the full variable domain is EPEVTQTPSHQVTQMGQEVILRCVPISNHLYFYWYRQILGQKVEFLVSFYNNEISEKSEIFDDQFSVERPDGSNFTLKIRSTKLEDSAMYFCASILERNYGYTFGSGTRLTVV.

The rearrangement links TRBV30 to TRBJ2-5; possibly TRBD2 for D (6 bases). The end of the DNA aligns better with TRBJ2-7, so the J call may be wrong. The CDR3 spans 14 residues. CDR1 and CDR2 (germline): GTSNPN, SVGIG (reference sequence). The CDR3 loop is CAWSGSRLAYEQYF. DNA of the CDR3: TGTGCCTGGAGTGGGTCCCGACTAGCCTACGAGCAGTACTTC.

This clone appeared a single time. The genes are TRBV5-1 and TRBJ2-7; no firm D call. Germline CDR1 is SGHRS and CDR2 is YFSETQ. The ends were cut back, 0 bases at V and 2 bases at J, with 12 bases in the middle. This CDR3 region has 15 residues. Here the CDR3 reads CASSLAGTVTYEQYF. CDR3 nucleotide sequence: TGCGCCAGCAGCTTGGCCGGCACAGTAACCTACGAGCAGTACTTC.

The chain joins TRBV7-9 to TRBJ1-5; 9 positions agree with TRBD1. Losses at the gene ends were 5 bases for V and 6 bases for J; bases not matched to a gene: 5. CDR1 is SEHNR and CDR2 is FQNEAQ in the germline V gene (reference sequence). The CDR3 extends over 14 amino acids. The CDR3 sequence is CASSDNRGLQPQHF. DNA for the CDR3: TGTGCCAGCAGCGATAACAGGGGGCTTCAGCCCCAGCATTTT.

This chain uses TRBV5-8 with TRBJ2-7; 8 nucleotides align to TRBD1. The trim removed 3 bases at V and 3 bases at J, leaving 2 bases unmatched. CDR3 size: 13 residues. Germline lookup yields CDR1 SGHTS and CDR2 YDEGEE. CDR3 coding DNA: TGTGCCAGCAGCTCCGACAGGGGCTACGAGCAGTACTTC. Its translation is CASSSDRGYEQYF.

This chain joins TRBV10-3 and TRBJ2-2, with a possible D match to TRBD2 (6 bases). CDR1 ENHRY and CDR2 SYGVKD come from the germline V gene. Trimming removed 10 bases at V and 2 bases at J, with 14 bases between. This CDR3 spans 14 amino acids. The CDR3 spells CATSSGLNTGELFF. Written as DNA, the CDR3 is TGTGCCACCTCCTCGGGACTCAACACCGGGGAGCTGTTTTTT.

The CDR3 sequence is CASSVRQVGLGTEAFF. The DNA for the CDR3 is TGCGCCAGCAGCGTGCGACAGGTCGGCCTTGGCACTGAAGCTTTCTTT. The chain is built from TRBV4-3 and TRBJ1-1, with a weak D call TRBD1 (6 bases). V was clipped by 5 bases and J by 4 bases, with 20 bases between them. Per germline, CDR1 LGHNA and CDR2 YSLEER. CDR3 length: 16 residues.

The chain recombines TRBV14 with TRBJ2-3; D is possibly TRBD2 (6 bases). The CDR3 length is 13 residues. Germline CDR1 and CDR2: SGHDN and FVKESK. V was cut by 2 bases and J by 6 bases, with 9 bases left in between. Here the CDR3 DNA reads TGTGCCAGCAGCCAAACGCTAGCGGATACGCAGTATTTT. It specifies CASSQTLADTQYF.